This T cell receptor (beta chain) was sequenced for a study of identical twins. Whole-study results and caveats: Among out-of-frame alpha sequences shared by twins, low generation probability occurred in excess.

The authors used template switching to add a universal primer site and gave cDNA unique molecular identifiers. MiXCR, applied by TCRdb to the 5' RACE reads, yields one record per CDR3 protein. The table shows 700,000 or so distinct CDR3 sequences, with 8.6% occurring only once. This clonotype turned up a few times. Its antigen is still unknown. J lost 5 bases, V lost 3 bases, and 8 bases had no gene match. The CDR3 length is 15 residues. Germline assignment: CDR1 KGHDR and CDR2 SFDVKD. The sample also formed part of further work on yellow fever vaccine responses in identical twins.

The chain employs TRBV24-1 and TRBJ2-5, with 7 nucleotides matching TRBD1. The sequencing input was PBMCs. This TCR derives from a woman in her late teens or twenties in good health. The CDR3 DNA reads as TGTGCCACCAGTGATACACAGGGGCTATCCGAGACCCAGTACTTC. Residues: CATSDTQGLSETQYF.